The 31 T cell receptor beta chains in this list originate from one sample, sequenced in a study of tumor-infiltrating lymphocytes in primary liver carcinoma. Constant-region priming of about 0.5 ug total RNA yielded TCR beta cDNA. Slightly modified ARM-PCR with three nested multiplex PCR rounds yielded TCR beta libraries. Use of TRBV1-TRBV30 forward primers with a C-beta reverse primer characterized the first two PCR rounds, which lasted about 11 cycles each. From the multiplex PCR reads, TCRdb called clonotypes with MiXCR, one entry per CDR3 protein. The sample includes about 310,000 distinct CDR3 sequences, roughly 60% of them seen just once. Germline DNA was extracted alongside blood RNA, which was obtained from unsorted whole blood. Source material: peripheral blood. These receptors were obtained from a man in his forties with primary liver carcinoma and hepatitis B virus infection.

Comment on this clonotype: This may stem from a read error, because a much larger clone lies one nucleotide away. The chain employs TRBV6-1 and TRBJ2-3; no firm D call. CDR1 is MNHNS, CDR2 SASEGT, per germline. Trimming stripped 3 bases from V and 0 bases from J, with 10 bases between. The CDR3 is 15 amino acids. The DNA of the CDR3 is TGTGCCAGCAGTGAGGTGGCGGCTAGCACAGATACGCAGTATTTT. It is translated as CASSEVAASTDTQYF.

Notes on this clonotype: Being one base from a much bigger clone, this may be a read error. The V gene is TRBV4-1, the J gene TRBJ2-7; TRBD1 matches 7 bases. The germline CDR1 and CDR2 sequences are MGHRA and YSYEKL. The CDR3 consists of 16 residues. This CDR3 is CAGSQGPTGKGDEQYF. The CDR3 bases are TGCGCCGGCAGCCAGGGACCGACAGGGAAGGGGGACGAGCAGTACTTC.

To note about this clonotype: Sequence at one end of the junction differs from germline and may be a read error. V is TRBV4-2 and J is TRBJ2-3; weak D call: TRBD2 (6 bases). Germline V lookup: CDR1 LGHNA, CDR2 YNFKEQ. The CDR3 length is 15 residues. CDR3 nucleotides: TGTGCAAGCAGCCCTAATGCGGGACTCGCAGATATGCAGTATTTT. Amino acids: CASSPNAGLADMQYF.

This clonotype showed up just a few times. The chain joins TRBV6-5 to TRBJ2-2; perhaps TRBD1 as D (6 bases). This CDR3 has 13 amino acids. Trimming shortened V by 4 bases and J by 7 bases, and 10 bases separated the two germline ends. CDR1 and CDR2 from the germline V gene are MNHEY and SVGAGI. DNA for the CDR3: TGTGCCAGCAGTTTCGCAGGGGTCGGGGAGCTGTTTTTT. It translates to CASSFAGVGELFF.

The rearrangement uses TRBV5-4 and TRBJ1-2; a possible D gene is TRBD1 (5 bases). Trimming stripped 4 bases from V and 4 bases from J, with 17 bases between. The CDR3 runs 15 residues. From germline, CDR1 is SGHNT and CDR2 YYREEE (reference sequence). CDR3 amino acids: CASSPSVDGGYGYTF. CDR3 sequence (DNA): TGTGCCAGCAGCCCGTCAGTGGACGGGGGCTATGGCTACACCTTC.

As to this clonotype: Germline is not matched at one junction end, which may reflect a read error. The chain's CDR3 is CASSFLWEGGLFF. The CDR3 DNA is TGTGCCAGTAGTTTTCTATGGGAGGGAGGGCTGTTTTTT. V usage is TRBV12-3 or TRBV12-4 and J usage is TRBJ2-2; 7 positions agree with TRBD2. This CDR3 spans 13 amino acids.

As to this clonotype: At one end the junction does not follow the germline gene, possibly because of a read error. V gene TRBV4-1 combines with J gene TRBJ1-3; the D gene is possibly TRBD1 (6 bases). CDR1 and CDR2 from the germline V gene are MGHRA and YSYEKL. The CDR3 consists of 15 residues. The CDR3, as DNA: TGTGCCAGCACCCTAGAGGGGGGGACTGGATACACCATATATTTT. Its translation is CASTLEGGTGYTIYF.

This clonotype was recorded many times. This chain joins TRBV4-3 and TRBJ1-2; tentatively, D is TRBD1 (6 bases). The CDR3 covers 15 residues. The V gene lost 0 bases and the J gene lost 4 bases, with 12 bases spanning the gap. Looked up from germline, CDR1 is LGHNA and CDR2 is YSLEER. The DNA for the CDR3 is TGCGCCAGCAGCCAAGAGGGGGGGCTTGGCTATGGCTACACCTTC. Translated: CASSQEGGLGYGYTF.

A note on this clonotype: This may be a read error: a much more frequent sequence differs by one nucleotide. V gene TRBV5-1 combines with J gene TRBJ2-1; 8 nucleotides line up with TRBD2. V lost 0 bases, J lost 4 bases, and 6 bases stayed unmatched. Germline lookup yields CDR1 SGHRS and CDR2 YFSETQ. This CDR3 is built from 16 residues. CDR3 loop: CASSLVASGCYNEQFF. In DNA form, the CDR3 reads TGCGCCAGCAGCTTGGTGGCTAGCGGGTGTTACAATGAGCAGTTCTTC.

As regards this clonotype: One end of the junction fails to match germline, which may point to a read error. This chain connects TRBV11-3 to TRBJ1-3, with D perhaps TRBD1 (6 bases). The CDR3 is 13 amino acids. Germline V gene data show CDR1 as SGHNT and CDR2 as YENEEA. The CDR3 DNA reads TGTGTCAGCAGCGGAACAGGGGGAAACACCATATATTTT. Translating it yields CVSSGTGGNTIYF.

Here the CDR3 DNA reads TGTGCCAGTAGTAGAACCCATAGGGGACGCGTTGGCGATGAGCAGTTCTTC. Translating gives CASSRTHRGRVGDEQFF. The gene calls are TRBV19 and TRBJ2-1; D may correspond to TRBD1 or TRBD2 (5 bases each). Trimming left V 4 bases short and J 8 bases short, with 24 bases between. CDR3 size: 17 residues. Looked up from germline, CDR1 is LNHDA and CDR2 is SQIVND (reference sequence). Together with reference TRBV19 and TRBJ2-1, the CDR3 gives the full variable domain: DGGITQSPKYLFRKEGQNVTLSCEQNLNHDAMYWYRQDPGQGLRLIYYSQIVNDFQKGDIAEGYSVSREKKESFPLTVTSAQKNPTAFYLCASSRTHRGRVGDEQFFGPGTRLTVL.

This clonotype was detected once. The junction and the germline gene differ at one end; a read error may be behind it. The CDR3 sequence is CVTSSGRWSYNELFF. CDR3 sequence (DNA): TGCGTAACTTCAAGCGGGAGATGGTCCTACAATGAGCTGTTCTTC. The chain has TRBV12-3 or TRBV12-4 and TRBJ2-1; 8 nucleotides match TRBD2. The CDR3 sequence is 15 residues long.

As regards this clonotype: Mismatch with germline at one junction end may stem from a read error. The gene calls are TRBV5-5 and TRBJ1-4; no clear D gene. Germline assignment: CDR1 SGHKS and CDR2 YYEKEE (reference sequence). The CDR3 extends over 15 amino acids. CDR3 DNA: TGTGTCAGCAGCTCTATACCTTATTCTGGTGAAAAACTGTTTTTT. Its translation: CVSSSIPYSGEKLFF.

As regards this clonotype: The conserved closing phenylalanine or tryptophan is absent in this CDR3, likely reflecting a read error. The DNA is left out, because the CDR3 cannot be placed on it with certainty; the CDR3 is given as TCRdb lists it. The CDR3 here is CASKPGQGISYEQHL. The chain has TRBV12-3 or TRBV12-4 and TRBJ2-7; TRBD1 is taken as the D call from the table, unchecked against the DNA. The CDR3 region is 15 residues in length, termini included.

As to this clonotype: This sequence may be a read error, since a much larger clone differs from it by one base. The chain carries TRBV6-5 and TRBJ2-5; D may be TRBD2 (5 bases). Per germline, CDR1 MNHEY and CDR2 SVGAGI. This CDR3 has 15 residues. CDR3 sequence: CASSISRAGQETRYF. CDR3 DNA sequence: TGTGCCAGCAGTATATCTCGGGCGGGCCAAGAGACCCGGTACTTC.

This chain uses TRBV5-4 with TRBJ1-2; the D is unclear. The CDR3 is 12 amino acids. Trimming pared 3 bases from V and 8 bases from J, leaving 11 bases between. Germline V gene lookup returns CDR1 SGHNT and CDR2 YYREEE (reference sequence). The CDR3 DNA reads TGTGCCAGCAGCTATCCCTTCACGGGCTACACCTTC. It translates to CASSYPFTGYTF.

In the case of this clonotype: Sequence at one end of the junction differs from germline and may be a read error. The chain has TRBV6-2 or TRBV6-3 and TRBJ2-1, with D possibly matching TRBD2 (5 bases). Germline V gene sequence: CDR1 MNHEY, CDR2 SVGEGT. This CDR3 contains 15 residues. As DNA, the CDR3 is TGTGCCAGCAGTCGATGTCTACAAGCGGCCAATGAGCGGTTCTTC. Residues: CASSRCLQAANERFF.

The rearrangement uses TRBV28 and TRBJ2-7; the D gene is possibly TRBD2 (6 bases). V was pared by 6 bases and J by 2 bases, with 11 bases between. The CDR3 runs 13 residues. Germline loops: CDR1 MDHEN, CDR2 SYDVKM. The CDR3 reads CASSPTSTYEQYF. The CDR3 DNA follows: TGTGCCAGCAGCCCGACTAGTACCTACGAGCAGTACTTC. The full variable domain, in which reference TRBV28 and TRBJ2-7 provide the parts outside the CDR3, is DVKVTQSSRYLVKRTGEKVFLECVQDMDHENMFWYRQDPGLGLRLIYFSYDVKMKEKGDIPEGYSVSREKKERFSLILESASTNQTSMYLCASSPTSTYEQYFGPGTRLTVT.

The chain carries TRBV28 and TRBJ1-2, with 7 bases identical to TRBD1. CDR3 length: 14 amino acids. The germline CDR1 and CDR2 sequences are MDHEN and SYDVKM. V shed 2 bases, J shed 9 bases, and the junction held 9 bases outside the gene matches. The CDR3 region has the DNA TGTGCCAGCAGTTTACAGGGACCAGGGGGGAGCTACACCTTC. Amino acids: CASSLQGPGGSYTF.

The chain recombines TRBV7-3 with TRBJ2-7, with no clear D. There are 13 residues in the CDR3. CDR1 SGHTA and CDR2 FQGTGA come from the germline V gene. Trimming shortened V by 2 bases and J by 5 bases, and 10 bases separated the two germline ends. The CDR3 coding sequence is TGTGCCAGCAGCTTATCCGGGTTCGACGAGCAGTACTTC. Its protein product is CASSLSGFDEQYF.

The V call is TRBV5-6, the J call TRBJ1-2, with 7 bases that match TRBD1. Losses at the gene ends were 3 bases for V and 5 bases for J; bases not matched to a gene: 7. Germline loops: CDR1 SGHDT, CDR2 YYEEEE. The CDR3 is made up of 14 amino acids. CDR3 amino acids: CASSSTGPTYGYTF. The CDR3 region has the DNA TGTGCCAGCAGCTCGACAGGGCCGACGTATGGCTACACCTTC.

The chain is built from TRBV14 and TRBJ2-1, with D possibly TRBD1 on 5 matching bases. Trimming removed 3 bases at V and 6 bases at J, with 18 bases between. Germline V lookup: CDR1 SGHDN, CDR2 FVKESK. The CDR3 runs to 16 residues. The DNA of the CDR3 is TGTGCCAGCAGCCAGCTTACAGGCCTCCGGGCCAATGAGCAGTTCTTC. Amino acid sequence: CASSQLTGLRANEQFF.

Only one count was recorded for this clonotype. This clone may be a read error of a much larger clone one base away. The chain couples TRBV29-1 to TRBJ2-5, with 10 bases fitting TRBD2. Germline V CDR1 and CDR2: SQVTM, ANQGSEA. CDR3 length: 15 residues. Unmatched junction bases numbered 13, after V lost 7 bases and J lost 5 bases. CDR3 sequence: CSAVRPAGGPETQYF. In nucleotides, the CDR3 is TGCAGCGCTGTAAGACCAGCGGGAGGGCCCGAGACCCAGTACTTC.

Regarding this clonotype: Sequence at one end of the junction differs from germline and may be a read error. The CDR3, as DNA: TGTGCCAGCAACTTAGAAGGTCTCTACGAGCAGTACTTT. It translates to CASNLEGLYEQYF. This sequence joins TRBV11-1 and TRBJ2-7; D remains ambiguous. The CDR3 consists of 13 residues. The germline CDR1 and CDR2 sequences are SGHAT and FQDESV (reference sequence).

In the case of this clonotype: A much larger clone lies a single base off, so this may be a read error. J is TRBJ2-1 and V is TRBV6-5, with TRBD1 as a possible D gene (5 bases). Trimming took 6 bases from V and 4 from J, leaving 10 bases between them. From germline, CDR1 is MNHEY and CDR2 SVGAGI. The CDR3 spans 13 residues. The CDR3, as DNA: TGTGCCAGCAGCTGGACACGGTACAATGAGCAGTTCTTC. Its protein is CASSWTRYNEQFF.

This clonotype was picked up a small number of times. This may be a read error: a much more frequent sequence differs by one nucleotide. The chain carries TRBV4-3 and TRBJ2-7; D gene ambiguous. Germline CDR1 and CDR2: LGHNA and YSLEER. Trimming removed 4 bases at V and 0 bases at J, with 13 bases between. CDR3 length equals 15 residues. CDR3 sequence reads: CASSRADGVSYEQYF. In DNA form, the CDR3 reads TGCGCCAGCAGCCGAGCTGACGGAGTCTCCTACGAGCAGTACTTC.

This clonotype occurred a few times. CDR3 sequence reads: CASSIRPGEAFF. The DNA of the CDR3 is TGTGCCAGCAGTATCAGACCAGGAGAAGCTTTCTTT. The V gene is TRBV28, the J gene TRBJ1-1; D remains ambiguous. CDR1 and CDR2 (germline): MDHEN, SYDVKM. The CDR3 loop spans 12 amino acids. Trimming left V 5 bases short and J 8 bases short, with 12 bases between.

Details on this clonotype: With a much larger clone just one base away, this may be a read error. This chain joins TRBV6-5 and TRBJ2-3; D gene unclear. The length of the CDR3 is 13 residues. Germline CDR1 is MNHEY and CDR2 is SVGAGI. The CDR3 here is CASRPSRGDTRYF. Written as DNA, the CDR3 is TGTGCCAGCAGGCCCTCCCGAGGAGATACGCGGTATTTT.

J is TRBJ2-1 and V is TRBV29-1; a weak D match, TRBD2 (6 bases). V lost 5 bases and J 4 bases, leaving 18 bases between the germline ends. There are 15 residues in the CDR3. Germline V lookup: CDR1 SQVTM, CDR2 ANQGSEA. The CDR3 DNA follows: TGCAGCGTTTGGCCCTCGGGACTGGCGTACAATGAGCAGTTCTTC. This translates into CSVWPSGLAYNEQFF.

The V call is TRBV30, the J call TRBJ2-3; D possibly corresponds to TRBD2 (6 bases). V was pared by 1 base and J by 2 bases, with 10 bases between. The CDR3 has 14 residues. Germline loops: CDR1 GTSNPN, CDR2 SVGIG (reference sequence). CDR3 region: CAWSEVAVTDTQYF. The CDR3 DNA sequence: TGTGCCTGGAGTGAAGTAGCGGTCACAGATACGCAGTATTTT.

In its sample, this clonotype was seen many times. The chain uses TRBV6-5 and TRBJ1-1; D ambiguous. CDR3 length equals 12 residues. V lost 6 bases, J lost 7 bases, and 12 bases lay in between. Per the germline V gene, CDR1 is MNHEY and CDR2 is SVGAGI. The chain's CDR3 is CASRNVDGEAFF. CDR3 bases: TGTGCCAGCAGAAATGTTGACGGTGAAGCTTTCTTT.